This T cell receptor beta chain originates from a study of T cells in localized non-small cell lung cancer. Study-wide findings and caveats: Measurement of T cell clonality placed uninvolved adjacent lung highest, above the level in tumor.

Between the trimmed V and J ends, which lost 6 bases and 4 bases, there was a span of 14 bases. Germline V gene sequence: CDR1 MRHNA, CDR2 SNTAGT. The length of the CDR3 is 14 residues. As to this clone: Its specificity is not known.

Assay used: immunoSEQ multiplex PCR; TCRdb lists only in-frame clones, some missing. Of 75,000 to 80,000 clones detected, around nine tenths appear once; the ten largest clones hold 20% to 25%. This TCR was sampled from a woman aged 35 to 70 with stage I squamous cell lung carcinoma. The chain carries TRBV6-4 and TRBJ2-3, with a tentative D call TRBD2 (6 bases). The specimen was peripheral blood, collected before any cancer treatment. CDR3 nucleotides: TGTGCCAGCAGAAGGGACCCGGGGGCAGATACGCAGTATTTT. Protein sequence: CASRRDPGADTQYF.